The clone carrying this T cell receptor (beta chain) appeared a few times. Its antigen is still unknown. The CDR3 is 15 amino acids. The ends were cut back, 2 bases at V and 6 bases at J, with 15 bases in the middle. Per the germline V gene, CDR1 is SGHKS and CDR2 is YYEKEE (reference sequence). These data belong to a study of T-cell reconstitution after alpha-beta-depleted transplantation in children. Findings of the study overall: Several patients had high TCRbeta diversity at day 60; it came from surviving recipient T cells and thymic progenitors. Several hundred rapidly expanded clones from non-depleted graft cells reportedly supplied alpha-beta T cells about two months post-transplant. A year post-transplant, T-cell counts and diversity derived mostly from newly produced T cells.

Using unique molecular identifiers, the investigators prepared the TCRbeta library. TCRdb itself ran the PCR reads through MiXCR, one entry per CDR3 protein. Of some 840,000 distinct CDR3 sequences in the sample, about 15% are singletons; the top ten hold around 4.5%. The chain links TRBV5-5 to TRBJ2-1; D is possibly TRBD1 or TRBD2 (6 bases each). The source of this sequence is a male patient younger than 18 who had a stem cell transplant for acute lymphoblastic leukemia, so the T cells may come from the graft donor. This material consisted of PBMCs, mostly from graft donor cells, taken 360 days after TCRalphabeta/CD19-depleted stem cell transplant. Here the CDR3 DNA reads TGTGCCAGCAGCTTTAGGGGGGTTCTCCCCAATGAGCAGTTCTTC. Protein: CASSFRGVLPNEQFF.